A single sample gave rise to the 25 T cell receptor beta chains below, sequenced in a study of blood T cells in healthy people across ages. Through a sample-barcoded 5' primer and a J-beta primer mix, a second PCR was run for 7 to 11 cycles. Each CDR3 protein is one row after TCRdb ran MiXCR on the 5' RACE reads. The profile shows 700,000 to 850,000 distinct CDR3 sequences, about 55% of them singletons. The sequenced sample was blood. Receptor source: a man aged 80 or over in good health.

The table lists this clonotype with a few counts. The chain links TRBV7-3 to TRBJ2-6, with D tentatively TRBD1 (7 bases). Germline-derived CDR1 and CDR2 are SGHTA and FQGTGA. Trimming left V 5 bases short and J 2 bases short, with 13 bases between. CDR3 length equals 16 residues. The CDR3 reads CASSPAGTAGANVLTF. CDR3 DNA sequence: TGTGCCAGCAGCCCGGCGGGGACAGCTGGGGCCAACGTCCTGACTTTC.

The rearrangement uses TRBV20-1 and TRBJ2-1; D could derive from TRBD1 or TRBD2 (5 bases each). Trimming removed 5 bases from V and 1 base from J, with 12 bases in between. The CDR3 loop spans 14 amino acids. The germline V gene encodes CDR1 DFQATT and CDR2 SNEGSKA (reference sequence). CDR3 protein: CSALGPPSYNEQFF. CDR3 sequence (DNA): TGCAGTGCTCTGGGACCACCGTCCTACAATGAGCAGTTCTTC.

This clonotype has only a few counts. This chain links TRBV20-1 with TRBJ2-1; D may be TRBD1 or TRBD2 (5 bases each). This CDR3 has 13 amino acids. Germline CDR1 and CDR2: DFQATT and SNEGSKA (reference sequence). V lost 2 bases and J lost 7, with 12 bases in between. CDR3 sequence: CSARSGTRNEQFF. In DNA, the CDR3 is TGCAGTGCTAGATCAGGGACCAGGAATGAGCAGTTCTTC.

This chain links TRBV10-3 with TRBJ2-5; TRBD2 aligns across 10 bases. Germline V gene sequence: CDR1 ENHRY, CDR2 SYGVKD. The CDR3 has 16 residues. V shed 0 bases and J 11 bases; nucleotides not matched to a gene: 12. The CDR3 is CAISESKREGPDEQYF. CDR3 coding DNA: TGTGCCATCAGTGAGTCCAAGCGGGAGGGGCCAGATGAGCAGTACTTC.

The V call is TRBV29-1, the J call TRBJ1-1; D is unresolved. The V and J ends lost 6 bases and 0 bases respectively, with 17 bases between them. CDR1 is SQVTM, CDR2 ANQGSEA, per germline. The CDR3 is 15 residues long. The CDR3 DNA sequence: TGCAGCGTGACCCCCCGGGCCGGGGTGAACACTGAAGCTTTCTTT. Its translation: CSVTPRAGVNTEAFF.

J is TRBJ2-7 and V is TRBV27; D is unclear. Germline values: CDR1 MNHEY, CDR2 SMNVEV (reference sequence). Trimming took off 5 bases at V and 7 bases at J, with 6 bases between the two ends. The length of the CDR3 is 10 residues. CDR3 DNA sequence: TGTGCCAGCAGTCCCGGTGAGCAGTACTTC. This translates into CASSPGEQYF.

In nucleotides, the CDR3 is TGTGCCAGCAGAAGACAGGGAAAGAACACTGAAGCTTTCTTT. This encodes CASRRQGKNTEAFF. J is TRBJ1-1 and V is TRBV6-6; TRBD1 matches 7 bases. This CDR3 is 14 amino acids long. CDR1 is MNHNY and CDR2 is SVGAGI in the germline V gene (reference sequence). V gave up 6 bases and J gave up 1 base; unmatched junction bases: 5.

The chain couples TRBV3-1 to TRBJ2-3; 10 nucleotides line up with TRBD2. Germline V lookup: CDR1 LGHDT, CDR2 YNNKEL (reference sequence). This CDR3 has 17 amino acids. The V segment lost 1 base and the J segment 3 bases; nucleotides outside the gene matches: 7. The CDR3: CASSQVASGSRTDTQYF. The CDR3 bases are TGTGCCAGCAGCCAAGTGGCTAGCGGGAGTAGGACAGATACGCAGTATTTT.

The chain is built from TRBV5-1 and TRBJ1-2; possibly TRBD1 for D (5 bases). Germline V CDR1 and CDR2: SGHRS, YFSETQ. CDR3 size: 14 residues. Trimming cost V 0 bases and J 6 bases, with 12 bases left between them. The CDR3 region has the DNA TGCGCCAGCAGCTTGGAGACGGGGCGGGATGGCTACACCTTC. This encodes CASSLETGRDGYTF.

This chain uses TRBV6-5 with TRBJ1-6, with a possible D match to TRBD1 (6 bases). This CDR3 spans 15 amino acids. Germline V lookup: CDR1 MNHEY, CDR2 SVGAGI. V was clipped by 5 bases and J by 8 bases, with 16 bases between them. The CDR3 region is CASSPRGALDSPLHF. CDR3 bases: TGTGCCAGCAGTCCTCGGGGGGCGTTGGATTCACCCCTCCACTTT.

The chain carries TRBV7-2 and TRBJ2-4; D is unresolved. Per germline, CDR1 SGHTA and CDR2 FQGNSA. This CDR3 contains 18 residues. Trimming removed 2 bases at V and 0 bases at J, with 17 bases between. The CDR3 region is CASSLLPPSTAAKNIQYF. CDR3 bases: TGTGCCAGCAGCTTATTGCCCCCATCGACCGCAGCCAAAAACATTCAGTACTTC.

The sample holds one count of this clonotype. The V and J genes are TRBV14 and TRBJ2-1; possibly TRBD2 for D (5 bases). The CDR3 sequence is 17 residues long. CDR1 and CDR2 from the germline V gene are SGHDN and FVKESK. Trimming left V 1 base short and J 6 bases short, with 19 bases between. The CDR3 spells CASSQGPGSNFPNEQFF. As DNA, the CDR3 is TGTGCCAGCAGCCAAGGGCCGGGGAGTAATTTTCCCAATGAGCAGTTCTTC.

V gene TRBV27 combines with J gene TRBJ2-7; a weak D match, TRBD1 (6 bases). Germline loops: CDR1 MNHEY, CDR2 SMNVEV (reference sequence). V lost 5 bases, J lost 1 base, and 12 bases lay in between. This CDR3 comprises 14 residues. As DNA, the CDR3 is TGTGCCAGCAGTGTCCGACAGGTTTCCTACGAGCAGTACTTC. This sequence encodes CASSVRQVSYEQYF.

This clonotype was detected only a few times. V gene TRBV10-3 combines with J gene TRBJ2-1, with D perhaps TRBD1 (6 bases). CDR3 length equals 13 residues. The V and J ends lost 9 bases and 5 bases respectively, with 14 bases between them. The germline CDR1 and CDR2 sequences are ENHRY and SYGVKD. The CDR3 loop reads CAMSTGPDNEQFF. The CDR3, as DNA: TGTGCCATGTCGACAGGCCCAGACAATGAGCAGTTCTTC.

The chain has TRBV12-3 or TRBV12-4 and TRBJ1-2; D gene uncertain. CDR3 length equals 13 residues. Trimming took off 6 bases at V and 4 bases at J, with 12 bases between the two ends. CDR3 sequence reads: CASSRGRTYGYTF. As DNA, the CDR3 is TGTGCCAGCAGCCGTGGACGGACCTATGGCTACACCTTC.

The V gene is TRBV10-3, the J gene TRBJ1-1; 7 bases align to TRBD1. V trimming: 8 bases; J trimming: 2 bases; junction bases outside the gene matches: 8. This CDR3 is 14 amino acids long. CDR1 and CDR2 (germline): ENHRY, SYGVKD. As DNA, the CDR3 is TGTGCCATCGCACCGGGACAGAGTAACACTGAAGCTTTCTTT. Protein: CAIAPGQSNTEAFF.

This clonotype was observed a handful of times. The chain is built from TRBV7-2 and TRBJ2-5; D could derive from TRBD1 or TRBD2 (5 bases each). Per the germline V gene, CDR1 is SGHTA and CDR2 is FQGNSA. Trimming cost V 4 bases and J 6 bases, with 15 bases left between them. The CDR3 has 14 amino acids. Here the CDR3 DNA reads TGTGCCAGCAGCTCCCCCGGGACCACCAAGACCCAGTACTTC. The encoded protein is CASSSPGTTKTQYF. Looking up the rest from reference TRBV7-2 and TRBJ2-5 gives the full variable domain: GAGVSQSPSNKVTEKGKDVELRCDPISGHTALYWYRQSLGQGLEFLIYFQGNSAPDKSGLPSDRFSAERTGGSVSTLTIQRTQQEDSAVYLCASSSPGTTKTQYFGPGTRLLVL.

CDR3 amino acids: CASSFRALPPFF. The CDR3 DNA is TGTGCCAGCAGTTTTCGGGCCCTTCCGCCGTTCTTC. The chain recombines TRBV27 with TRBJ2-1; D gene uncertain. This CDR3 region has 12 residues. Germline V gives CDR1 MNHEY, CDR2 SMNVEV (reference sequence). Trimming removed 3 bases from V and 15 bases from J, with 15 bases in between.

V usage is TRBV3-1 and J usage is TRBJ2-6; possibly TRBD2 for D (5 bases). Trimming took off 3 bases at V and 4 bases at J, with 13 bases between the two ends. The CDR3 consists of 16 residues. Germline V gene data show CDR1 as LGHDT and CDR2 as YNNKEL (reference sequence). CDR3 sequence (DNA): TGTGCCAGCAGCCAGGCGGGCGGGCTCGGGGCCAACGTCCTGACTTTC. It specifies CASSQAGGLGANVLTF. The variable domain in full, with the rest retrieved from reference TRBV3-1 and TRBJ2-6, is DTAVSQTPKYLVTQMGNDKSIKCEQNLGHDTMYWYKQDSKKFLKIMFSYNNKELIINETVPNRFSPKSPDKAHLNLHINSLELGDSAVYFCASSQAGGLGANVLTFGAGSRLTVL.

This rearrangement joins TRBV5-1 to TRBJ2-3; the match to TRBD2 covers 15 bases. This CDR3 is built from 18 residues. Germline V gene data show CDR1 as SGHRS and CDR2 as YFSETQ. The ends lost 4 bases at V and 2 bases at J; junction bases unmatched: 8. The CDR3 DNA follows: TGCGCCAGCAGCGAGGGACTAGCGGGAGGAATCTCCACAGATACGCAGTATTTT. Translating it yields CASSEGLAGGISTDTQYF.

To note about this clonotype: A much larger clone differs from this one at a single base, so this may be a read error. The chain employs TRBV28 and TRBJ2-5, with D possibly TRBD1 on 5 matching bases. The end of the DNA fits TRBJ2-7 better, so the J call may be wrong. CDR1 is MDHEN and CDR2 is SYDVKM in the germline V gene. The CDR3 consists of 13 residues. CDR3 amino acids: CASENPRGDEQYF. CDR3 DNA: TGTGCCAGCGAGAACCCAAGGGGCGACGAGCAGTACTTC.

The V and J genes are TRBV6-1 and TRBJ2-1, with 8 bases matching TRBD2. Germline values: CDR1 MNHNS, CDR2 SASEGT. This CDR3 has 17 residues. The ends lost 7 bases at V and 6 bases at J; junction bases unmatched: 17. DNA for the CDR3: TGTGCCAGCACCTACGTGGGACTAGGGGATTTGAGCAATGAGCAGTTCTTC. Translating gives CASTYVGLGDLSNEQFF.

The chain recombines TRBV6-1 with TRBJ1-2; no definite D call. Germline assignment: CDR1 MNHNS and CDR2 SASEGT. V lost 3 bases to trimming and J lost 8 bases, with 10 bases between them. This CDR3 contains 12 residues. Written as DNA, the CDR3 is TGTGCCAGCAGTGATCCCGCCCTGGGCTACACCTTC. It specifies CASSDPALGYTF.

This clonotype was found a few times. The chain carries TRBV5-1 and TRBJ2-7; TRBD2 aligns across 8 bases. Germline V CDR1 and CDR2: SGHRS, YFSETQ. With V trimmed by 4 bases and J by 4 bases, 10 bases remained unmatched. The CDR3 contains 15 residues. The CDR3 DNA follows: TGCGCCAGCAGCCCCGGCGGGGGGACTGTGTACGAGCAGTACTTC. Protein product: CASSPGGGTVYEQYF.

V gene TRBV24-1 combines with J gene TRBJ1-1, with 7 bases matching TRBD1. The J segment lost 2 bases and the V segment lost 5 bases, leaving 4 bases of the junction unmatched. The germline CDR1 and CDR2 sequences are KGHDR and SFDVKD. The CDR3 has 14 residues. CDR3 residues: CATSAAGGNTEAFF. As DNA, the CDR3 is TGTGCCACCAGTGCCGCAGGGGGTAACACTGAAGCTTTCTTT.